The 8 T cell receptor beta chains below were found in one sample sequenced in a study of tumor and adjacent non-tumor tissue in lung cancer. TCRbeta libraries were built with three rounds of nested PCR, modified from ARM-PCR. MiXCR was run by TCRdb on the multiplex PCR reads, yielding one entry per CDR3 protein. The sample has fewer than 75,000 distinct CDR3 sequences, approximately 73% seen once. RNA was extracted from bulk tissue without any cell sorting. This non-tumor lung sample came from over 3 cm beyond the tumor edge. Sequencing was carried out using distant non-tumor lung tissue. All receptors come from a man aged 60-69 years with non-small cell lung cancer.

On this clonotype itself: Since the CDR3 does not end with the conserved phenylalanine or tryptophan, this likely comes from a read error. V and J are TRBV10-3 and TRBJ2-1; D is undetermined. Germline V lookup: CDR1 ENHRY, CDR2 SYGVKD. Trimming removed 9 bases from V and 8 bases from J, with 17 bases in between. CDR3 size: 13 residues. The CDR3 spells CAILDEDRYEQFL. For the CDR3, the DNA is TGTGCCATTCTGGACGAAGATAGATATGAGCAGTTCTTA.

In the case of this clonotype: This could be a read error, since a much larger clone is one nucleotide away. The chain joins TRBV6-1 to TRBJ1-1; no reliable D call. Germline CDR1 reads MNHNS; CDR2 reads SASEGT. The CDR3 consists of 14 residues. In DNA, the CDR3 is TGTGCCAGCAGTGCGCAAGGCGAGGCCACTGAAACTTTCTTT. It encodes CASSAQGEATETFF.

As for this clonotype: The CDR3 does not end in the conserved phenylalanine or tryptophan, so this is likely a read error. The limits of the CDR3 on the DNA are not certain, so only TCRdb's listed CDR3 is given. The chain employs TRBV11-3 and TRBJ2-3; TRBD2, as called in the table, went unchecked against the DNA. Germline loops: CDR1 SGHNT, CDR2 YENEEA. The CDR3 is made up of 16 amino acids, end residues included. CDR3 sequence: CTSSSGLADSTDTQCS.

This clonotype was observed a single time. One junction end disagrees with the germline gene, perhaps due to a read error. This sequence joins TRBV6-5 and TRBJ1-2; TRBD1 aligns across 7 bases. This CDR3 contains 17 residues. Germline-derived CDR1 and CDR2 are MNHEY and SVGAGI. CDR3 sequence reads: CASGRTLLTGRDYDYTF. The CDR3 DNA follows: TGTGCCAGCGGCCGGACACTACTGACAGGGAGGGACTATGACTACACCTTC.

On this clonotype: A clone one base away is much larger, so this may be a read error. Here the CDR3 omits its conserved ending phenylalanine or tryptophan, so a read error is the likely source. The rearrangement joins TRBV5-1 to TRBJ2-3; TRBD2 matches 14 bases. CDR1 and CDR2 from the germline V gene are SGHRS and YFSETQ. The CDR3 is 16 residues long. V shed 7 bases and J 4 bases; nucleotides not matched to a gene: 8. CDR3 sequence reads: CASGGTSGSRPDTQYS. CDR3 bases: TGCGCCAGCGGAGGGACTAGCGGGAGTAGGCCAGATACGCAGTATTCT.

This clonotype came up once. The rearrangement uses TRBV20-1 and TRBJ2-1, with 10 bases lining up with TRBD1. The germline gives CDR1 DFQATT, CDR2 SNEGSKA (reference sequence). The V segment lost 6 bases and the J segment 4 bases; nucleotides outside the gene matches: 9. CDR3 size: 15 residues. In DNA form, the CDR3 reads TGCAGTGCGAATCCCGGGACAGGGGAATACAATGAGCAGTTCTTC. Amino acid sequence: CSANPGTGEYNEQFF.

DNA for the CDR3: TGCAGTGCTAGACCCATGACTAGCGGGACAATAGATACGCAGTATTTT. It is translated as CSARPMTSGTIDTQYF. J is TRBJ2-3 and V is TRBV20-1; 11 bases agree with TRBD2. CDR1 is DFQATT and CDR2 is SNEGSKA in the germline V gene (reference sequence). J was trimmed by 5 bases and V by 2 bases; bases with no gene match: 9. The CDR3 is 16 amino acids.

This clonotype was recorded a few times. A read error may produce the germline difference seen at one junction end. The chain links TRBV28 to TRBJ2-7; 11 bases align to TRBD2. Germline CDR1 and CDR2: MDHEN and SYDVKM. The CDR3 extends over 15 amino acids. CDR3 region: CVSSTTSGSSHEQYF. CDR3 DNA sequence: TGTGTCAGCAGCACAACTAGCGGGAGTTCCCACGAGCAGTACTTC.